This is a list of T cell receptor beta chains from one sample in a study of OX40 agonist ivuxolimab in advanced cancers. Profiling relied on immunoSEQ multiplex PCR, and the TCRdb table lists in-frame clones only, not all of them. The top ten hold approximately 2.5% of the sample, which has approximately 74,000 clones, over 60% seen once. This sample comprised CD4+ or CD8+ T cells sorted from blood, obtained in a trial of the OX40 agonist ivuxolimab. Source of these receptors: an adult with an advanced solid tumor such as melanoma, head and neck, liver or kidney cancer. CDR3s include the opening cysteine and the closing phenylalanine or tryptophan. A D gene is named only where the DNA matches it firmly. Some rows have no size entry. The others give once, few or many, or a class for an expanded clone.

- 17 - TRBJ2-3 TRBV9 CASSVEKTRKLTDTQYF TGTGCCAGCAGCGTAGAAAAGACTAGAAAACTCACAGATACGCAGTATTTT
- 18 TRBD1 TRBJ2-7 TRBV15 CATSGAVRPGGVRDEQYF TGTGCCACCAGCGGAGCTGTACGACCAGGGGGAGTTAGGGACGAGCAGTACTTC
once 13 - TRBJ1-2 TRBV19 CASSPRGGGGYTF TGTGCCAGTAGTCCCCGGGGCGGGGGTGGCTACACCTTC
- 14 - TRBJ2-7 TRBV19 CASSITGTRYEQYF TGTGCCAGTAGTATCACCGGGACACGTTACGAGCAGTACTTC
- 17 TRBD2 TRBJ2-3 TRBV5-1 CASSLQTSGGLTDTQYF TGCGCCAGCAGCCTGCAGACTAGCGGGGGGCTCACAGATACGCAGTATTTT
- 15 - TRBJ2-5 TRBV29-1 CSVGASEYPRETQYF TGCAGCGTTGGGGCTAGCGAGTATCCTCGAGAGACCCAGTACTTC
- 14 - TRBJ2-5 TRBV27 CASSLRFSTETQYF TGTGCCAGCAGCCTTCGGTTTAGCACGGAGACCCAGTACTTC
- 14 - TRBJ2-7 TRBV28 CASSLPNQGSEQYF TGTGCCAGCAGTTTACCCAACCAGGGGTCCGAGCAGTACTTC
- 15 - TRBJ1-5 TRBV5-1 CASRFSGVANQPQHF TGCGCCAGCAGGTTCTCCGGTGTGGCCAATCAGCCCCAGCATTTT
- 15 TRBD2 TRBJ2-2 TRBV29-1 CSVVPSGGVAGELFF TGCAGCGTGGTCCCTAGCGGGGGAGTGGCCGGGGAGCTGTTTTTT
- 16 TRBD1 TRBJ2-5 TRBV5-1 CASRFQPRDSQETQYF TGCGCCAGCAGGTTCCAGCCCCGGGACAGTCAAGAGACCCAGTACTTC
- 16 - TRBJ1-3 TRBV5-1 CASSLPIGGSGNTIYF TGCGCCAGCAGCCTCCCCATTGGGGGCTCTGGAAACACCATATATTTT
- 17 - TRBJ1-2 TRBV12-5 CASGFCPSPDRCYGYTF TGTGCTAGTGGTTTTTGTCCCTCCCCGGACCGTTGCTATGGCTACACCTTC
once 14 - TRBJ2-3 TRBV2 CASGRGQGTDTQYF TGTGCCAGCGGGAGGGGGCAGGGCACAGATACGCAGTATTTT
few 12 - TRBJ1-2 TRBV6-6 CANYDINYGYTF TGTGCCAACTATGACATTAACTATGGCTACACCTTC
- 15 TRBD2 TRBJ2-7 TRBV15 CATSYLAGRAGEQYF TGTGCCACCAGCTACCTAGCGGGGAGGGCTGGGGAGCAGTACTTC
- 14 - TRBJ2-1 TRBV30 CAWNPGQSYNEQFF TGTGCCTGGAATCCGGGACAATCCTACAATGAGCAGTTCTTC
- 15 - TRBJ2-1 TRBV7-2 CASSPGPSSYNEQFF TGTGCCAGCAGCCCAGGGCCCAGCAGCTACAATGAGCAGTTCTTC
medium-sized 14 TRBD1 TRBJ1-2 TRBV7-3 CASSRDRGGYGYTF TGTGCCAGCAGCCGAGACAGGGGAGGCTATGGCTACACCTTC
medium-sized 15 TRBD1 TRBJ2-2 TRBV5-1 CASSLQGMNTGELFF TGCGCCAGCAGCTTACAGGGGATGAACACCGGGGAGCTGTTTTTT
- 14 - TRBJ2-2 TRBV6-4 CASRDQGDTGELFF TGTGCCAGCAGGGATCAGGGTGACACCGGGGAGCTGTTTTTT
- 13 - TRBJ2-5 TRBV2 CASSEYEVETQYF TGTGCCAGCAGTGAATACGAGGTTGAGACCCAGTACTTC
- 12 - TRBJ2-7 TRBV10-1 CASSLGAGEQYF TGCGCCAGCAGTCTGGGAGCCGGCGAGCAGTACTTC
few 17 - TRBJ2-3 TRBV4-1 CASSQEGARGRTDTQYF TGCGCCAGCAGCCAAGAGGGGGCCAGGGGTCGCACAGATACGCAGTATTTT
once 14 - TRBJ2-5 TRBV5-1 CASSLDRVQETQYF TGCGCCAGCAGCTTGGACAGGGTGCAAGAGACCCAGTACTTC
once 16 TRBD2 TRBJ2-1 TRBV7-9 CASSKGRAGAYNEQFF TGTGCCAGCAGCAAAGGTCGAGCGGGAGCCTACAATGAGCAGTTCTTC
- 17 - TRBJ2-1 TRBV7-9 CASSLSGTTGGGGEQFF TGTGCCAGCAGCTTATCAGGGACGACAGGAGGGGGAGGTGAGCAGTTCTTC
- 14 - TRBJ2-2 TRBV28 CASSLGSGAGELFF TGTGCCAGCAGTTTAGGTTCCGGCGCCGGGGAGCTGTTTTTT
- 16 TRBD2 TRBJ2-5 TRBV6-5 CASSYSGSSGRVTQYF TGTGCCAGCAGTTACTCGGGGTCTAGCGGGAGGGTGACCCAGTACTTC
- 14 - TRBJ2-7 TRBV19 CASSIAQGTYEQYF TGTGCCAGTAGTATCGCACAGGGAACCTACGAGCAGTACTTC
- 13 - TRBJ2-7 TRBV5-1 CASSPGPSYEQYF TGCGCCAGCAGCCCGGGACCCTCCTACGAGCAGTACTTC
- 14 TRBD2 TRBJ2-1 TRBV7-9 CASSPGTSPNEQFF TGTGCCAGCAGCCCCGGGACTAGCCCTAATGAGCAGTTCTTC
once 14 - TRBJ1-1 TRBV18 CASSPGQRGTEAFF TGTGCCAGCTCACCAGGACAGCGTGGCACTGAAGCTTTCTTT
- 14 - TRBJ2-1 TRBV7-2 CASSVDHGAYEQFF TGTGCCAGCAGCGTGGACCATGGGGCTTATGAGCAGTTCTTC
- 12 TRBD2 TRBJ2-1 TRBV6-5 CASTRGGNEQFF TGTGCCAGCACCCGCGGGGGTAATGAGCAGTTCTTC
- 14 TRBD2 TRBJ2-1 TRBV2 CASSWTSGTNEQFF TGTGCCAGCAGTTGGACTAGCGGGACCAATGAGCAGTTCTTC
- 17 TRBD2 TRBJ2-3 TRBV5-1 CASSSSLAGKGTDTQYF TGCGCCAGCAGCTCGTCACTAGCGGGAAAGGGGACAGATACGCAGTATTTT
- 13 - TRBJ2-1 TRBV19 CASSMDGRVEQFF TGTGCCAGTAGTATGGACGGGCGGGTTGAGCAGTTCTTC
- 11 - TRBJ2-5 TRBV28 CASRTVETQYF TGTGCCAGCAGGACCGTCGAGACCCAGTACTTC
- 13 - TRBJ1-2 TRBV19 CASSIEQRAGYTF TGTGCCAGTAGTATAGAACAAAGAGCTGGCTACACCTTC
few 13 TRBD1 TRBJ1-1 TRBV10-2 CASRGDRVSEAFF TGCGCCAGCAGAGGAGACAGGGTGAGTGAAGCTTTCTTT
- 11 - TRBJ1-4 TRBV4-2 CASSQEAELFF TGTGCCAGCAGCCAAGAAGCGGAACTGTTTTTT
- 12 - TRBJ2-7 TRBV18 CASSPEEHEQYF TGTGCCAGCTCACCAGAGGAACACGAGCAGTACTTC
- 13 - TRBJ2-1 TRBV5-1 CASSLVVGNEQFF TGCGCCAGCAGCTTGGTGGTAGGGAATGAGCAGTTCTTC
- 15 TRBD1 TRBJ1-5 TRBV19 CASSTPGQGNQPQHF TGTGCCAGTAGTACCCCCGGACAGGGTAATCAGCCCCAGCATTTT